This TCR beta chain was found in a study of T cells in Graves' hyperthyroidism and ophthalmopathy. Study summary: The initial diagnosis was the point when peripheral blood was collected, ahead of any treatment.

What was amplified from RNA transcripts were TCR beta CDR3 regions. First-round RT-PCR with HTBI primers amplified the TCR CDR3 region. TCRdb re-derived calls from the multiplex PCR reads in MiXCR, one entry per CDR3 protein. In the table there are some 570,000 distinct CDR3 sequences, 14% of which are singletons. As regards this clonotype: The antigen remains undetermined.

Study-level results: In blood, most of the thyroid clonotypes expanded above 0.001 were also present. For ophthalmopathy, model prediction preceded onset by a median 6.5 months.

The CDR3 runs to 14 residues. Germline V lookup: CDR1 SGHNT, CDR2 YENEEA. Between the trimmed V and J ends, which lost 3 bases and 3 bases, there was a span of 12 bases. This TCR was sampled from a woman under 30 with Graves' ophthalmopathy. V is TRBV11-3 and J is TRBJ2-7; the D call may be TRBD1 or TRBD2 (6 bases each). The sequenced material came from blood. The CDR3 region has the DNA TGTGCCAGCAGCTTTGTTGGAGGGGGCTACGAGCAGTACTTC. The encoded protein is CASSFVGGGYEQYF.